The next 7 T cell receptor beta chains were all read from a single sample in a study of cytomegalovirus exposure and HLA in healthy donors. PCR used 60 Vbeta primers and 13 Jbeta primers. Assay used: immunoSEQ multiplex PCR; TCRdb lists only in-frame clones, some missing. The sample includes about 140,000 clones, around 82% of them seen just once. The sequencing sample was made of PBMCs. The receptor source for this set is a man aged 35 to 55 in good health and CMV-seropositive.

The genes are TRBV2 and TRBJ2-4; D is unclear. V lost 6 bases and J 8 bases, leaving 17 bases between the germline ends. The CDR3 is made up of 14 amino acids. Germline CDR1 is SNHLY and CDR2 is FYNNEI. The CDR3 nucleotides are TGTGCCAGCAGCGTAAACACGGGTGGCGACATTCAGTACTTC. It encodes CASSVNTGGDIQYF.

The V gene is TRBV4-3, the J gene TRBJ2-1; 11 bases fit TRBD2. From germline, CDR1 is LGHNA and CDR2 YSLEER. V was clipped by 1 base and J by 2 bases; unmatched bases: 1. This CDR3 has 16 amino acids. For the CDR3, the DNA is TGCGCCAGCAGCCAAGCTAGCGGGGGGACCTACAATGAGCAGTTCTTC. It codes for CASSQASGGTYNEQFF.

This clone was detected only a few times. The genes are TRBV2 and TRBJ1-2; 8 nucleotides line up with TRBD1. The CDR3 is made up of 13 amino acids. Germline V gives CDR1 SNHLY, CDR2 FYNNEI. Germline trimming cut 5 bases from V and 5 bases from J; bases unmatched to any gene: 4. CDR3 coding DNA: TGTGCCAGCAGTCAACAGGGGGGGTATGGCTACACCTTC. Residues: CASSQQGGYGYTF. The full variable domain, rest sourced from reference TRBV2 and TRBJ1-2, is EPEVTQTPSHQVTQMGQEVILRCVPISNHLYFYWYRQILGQKVEFLVSFYNNEISEKSEIFDDQFSVERPDGSNFTLKIRSTKLEDSAMYFCASSQQGGYGYTFGSGTRLTVV.

Only a few counts were recorded for this clone. The rearrangement uses TRBV4-1 and TRBJ1-2, with D hard to call. Germline V gene data show CDR1 as MGHRA and CDR2 as YSYEKL. The CDR3 is made up of 15 amino acids. Trimming cost V 0 bases and J 4 bases, with 12 bases left between them. The CDR3 loop reads CASSQDSELSYGYTF. The CDR3 DNA sequence: TGCGCCAGCAGCCAAGATTCTGAATTGAGCTATGGCTACACCTTC.

The sample holds one count of this clone. The chain has TRBV6-1 and TRBJ2-5; 8 nucleotides agree with TRBD2. Trimming took 3 bases from V and 10 from J; bases not matched to a gene: 13. Germline CDR1 MNHNS, CDR2 SASEGT. The length of the CDR3 is 15 residues. The CDR3, as DNA: TGTGCCAGCAGTGAGAGGAGGCGGGGGGCCAGTATCCAGTACTTC. This translates into CASSERRRGASIQYF.

The chain is built from TRBV7-9 and TRBJ2-1, with 7 bases identical to TRBD1. The CDR3 sequence is 15 residues long. The germline gives CDR1 SEHNR, CDR2 FQNEAQ (reference sequence). The trim removed 1 base at V and 4 bases at J, leaving 4 bases unmatched. CDR3 in amino acids: CASSLEGARYNEQFF. The CDR3 DNA is TGTGCCAGCAGCTTAGAGGGGGCTAGGTACAATGAGCAGTTCTTC.

This sequence joins TRBV19 and TRBJ2-7, with a tentative D call TRBD2 (5 bases). The germline V and J ends were trimmed by 1 base and 2 bases, with 9 bases remaining between them. The CDR3 spans 14 residues. From germline, CDR1 is LNHDA and CDR2 SQIVND (reference sequence). The chain's CDR3 is CASSIAGVTYEQYF. The CDR3 DNA reads TGTGCCAGTAGTATAGCCGGGGTCACCTACGAGCAGTACTTC.